This T cell receptor beta chain stems from a study of Ad26.COV2.S vaccination and SARS-CoV-2 variants. Study-level information: Once, or twice with 56 days between doses, Ad26.COV2.S was given intramuscularly.

The CDR3 sequence is 11 residues long. Trimming removed 5 bases from V and 9 bases from J, with 10 bases in between. CDR1 and CDR2 from the germline V gene are LGHNA and YSLEER. Stated treatment: about 20 received Ad26.COV2.S at low or high dose, single or two shots; a few received placebo; per-sample allocation not given. Samples were taken on day 63 after the first vaccine or placebo injection. Sequenced by immunoSEQ multiplex PCR; TCRdb stores in-frame clones only, minus some. The sample has 300,000 to 400,000 clones, about 86% seen once. This clonotype originated in a person between 18 and 65 years old who received the Ad26.COV2.S COVID-19 vaccine or a placebo. The V and J genes are TRBV4-3 and TRBJ1-1, with D unresolved. The sequencing used peripheral blood, collected in a trial of Ad26.COV2.S vaccine versus placebo. CDR3 in amino acids: CASSSGDKAFF. CDR3 bases: TGCGCCAGCAGCTCAGGAGACAAAGCTTTCTTT.